Given below is one T cell receptor (beta chain) in context. It lacks a known antigen. No clone much larger than this one lies a single base away; base qualities are absent. The source of the sample is a study of radiation and T cells in renal cell carcinoma (dated by TCRdb to 2020 to 2022). As for the study more broadly: A total of 50 or so samples underwent TCR beta sequencing, made up of 26 tumors and about 27 peripheral blood samples. The final blood draw was performed at 4 weeks after radiation, at the same time as nephrectomy. Across all 50 or so samples, 4,016,671 unique CDR3 nucleotide sequences, encoding 2.5 million to 3 million unique CDR3 amino acid sequences, were identified. Overall study outcomes, separate from this receptor: Because pretreatment tumor biopsies were not available, the study could not determine whether clonotypes were already present within the tumor at baseline. With a single-armed trial design, the study had no way to address how radiation dose or scheduling affects the TCR repertoire. Tracking of blood repertoire dynamics stopped at approximately four weeks after treatment, with no follow-up past that point. Top tumor clonotypes rose in blood from baseline to 2 weeks post-radiation, then contracted by 4 weeks, suggesting transient expansion of tumor-resident clones.

Measured from the cysteine to the phenylalanine, the CDR3 is 11 residues long. Only the CDR3 DNA is retained, 33 bases long and in frame from the first base. Sequences MNHNS (CDR1) and SASEGT (CDR2) are obtained from the germline V gene. Between the V and J ends, shortened by 11 bases and 2 bases respectively, the junction contains 10 bases. Per the publication, the time point label means: blood 4 weeks post-SBRT, at nephrectomy. Reading the label with the study, this specimen's treatment or condition is: 15 Gy SBRT to primary tumor, nephrectomy 4 weeks later. The samples were obtained from a clinical trial, where primary renal cell carcinomas were treated with 15 Gy stereotactic body radiation therapy and then removed by nephrectomy 4 weeks afterward. To follow tumor-enriched clonotypes, serial peripheral blood was collected from radiation-treated patients at baseline and at 2 weeks and 4 weeks after SBRT. All patients had renal cell carcinoma with clear cell pathology. The QIAamp DNA Blood Mini Kit (Qiagen) was used to prepare genomic DNA for TCR sequencing. The analyses included only samples that passed all quality control checks.

The immunoSEQ kit was used, according to the manufacturer's recommendations, to generate TCR beta libraries from genomic DNA. To prepare libraries, a first multiplex PCR with proprietary primers was run, followed by a second PCR that added unique barcodes, and a bead cleanup was done after each round. A kit-provided positive control reaction and a negative control reaction were included in every sample batch. The final libraries underwent checking on an Agilent 4200 TapeStation D1000 ScreenTape, volumetric pooling, and quantification by qPCR. Sequencing was performed on an Illumina NextSeq500 using a MidOutput 150-cycle cartridge, with 156 Read1 cycles, 15 Index1 cycles, and the kit custom primers. The pooled library was loaded at approximately 0.95 pM with around 22% PhiX control spiked in. As for the original processing: Vendor-processed data were analyzed in R, and a clonotype was defined as all T cells sharing the same CDR3 nucleotide sequence. In the clone abundance analyses, frequencies were normalized to the 10,000 most abundant clones in each sample. Public T cell clones, which averaged fewer than five per sample, were removed prior to analysis. A difference in abundance of at least 32-fold between compartments was used to define tumor-enriched and baseline blood-enriched clonotypes. A beta-binomial differential abundance model was applied to find clonotypes that expanded or contracted between blood time points. The Baroni-Urbani and Buser coefficient was used to measure tumor-blood repertoire similarity, and groups were compared with two-tailed Wilcoxon tests in R. TCRdb provides this immuneACCESS table in a form limited to in-frame rearrangements. Some clones are lacking; in checked studies, under half of them reflect an unresolved V gene, and why the rest are absent is not known. D and trimming were read from the DNA, whereas the V and J calls and clone size are those reported in that table. In this sample the table shows roughly 90,000 clones, around 81% of which occur a single time. Roughly 10% of the sample is taken by the ten largest.

The chain links TRBV6-1 with TRBJ2-7; the D gene remains uncertain. This TCR was recovered from a man in his fifties or sixties with renal cell carcinoma. This specimen was blood, taken from a patient whose treatment included radiotherapy and nephrectomy. The DNA sequence is TGTGCCGCCCTGGAGCCCTACGAGCAGTACTTC. It translates to CAALEPYEQYF.